This T cell receptor (beta chain) was retrieved from a study of blood T cell repertoires in COVID-19. The V gene end was trimmed by 2 bases and the J gene end by 4 bases; junction bases not matched to a gene: 8. Germline loops: CDR1 SNHLY, CDR2 FYNNEI. The CDR3 covers 16 residues. Authors' data handling: Estimation of nucleated cell counts was performed using reference gene primer amplification. Produced via immunoSEQ multiplex PCR; TCRdb's table is partial and in-frame only. That table furnishes V, J and clone size, whereas the DNA furnished D and trimming. The data contain around 140,000 clones, approximately 82% of them singletons.

The TCR comes from a human donor with acute or convalescent COVID-19. The donor label of this sample is uncertain. Sequencing was done on a sample of peripheral blood. The chain combines TRBV2 with TRBJ2-5; TRBD1 aligns across 9 bases. Here the CDR3 DNA reads TGTGCCAGCAGTGAAATAGCCGGGACAGGGATAGAGACCCAGTACTTC. Amino acid sequence: CASSEIAGTGIETQYF.